The subject of this entry is one T cell receptor (beta chain). The antigen is unknown. The assay covered some 100,000 TCR templates per sample. Using immunoSEQ multiplex PCR, the repertoire was profiled, and TCRdb retains in-frame clones only, with some absent. The data contain 65,000 to 70,000 clones, approximately 89% of them singletons. The entry originates in a study of siplizumab effects on memory and regulatory T cells. Broader study findings: Naive-or-memory phenotypes were unassignable for roughly 80-96% of proliferating CD4+ or CD8+ clones.

Deletions cut 2 bases from V and 5 bases from J, with 6 bases between. There are 12 residues in the CDR3. The germline V gene has CDR1 GTSNPN and CDR2 SVGIG (reference sequence). Sequenced sample: Tregs sorted from blood. The genes are TRBV30 and TRBJ2-2; D is unclear. This sequence was found in a human donor in good health. Here the CDR3 DNA reads TGTGCCTGGAGTATTAGTACCGGGGAGCTGTTTTTT. It translates to CAWSISTGELFF.